Listed below are T cell receptor beta chains from one sample, sequenced in a study of STAT3 mutations in large granular lymphocyte leukemia. Assay used: immunoSEQ multiplex PCR; TCRdb lists only in-frame clones, some missing. The top ten hold approximately 8.1% of the sample, which has about 15,000 clones, 84% seen once. What was sequenced was peripheral blood mononuclear cells. The receptors stem from a man aged 45-60 years with T-cell large granular lymphocyte leukemia. Some clones in this sample may be carry-over from other donors' samples. CDR3s include the opening cysteine and the closing phenylalanine or tryptophan. Each record gives: clone size, J gene, D gene, V gene, CDR3 protein, CDR3 DNA. A D gene is named only where the DNA matches it firmly. Size is omitted from some rows. Given values are once, few, many or a class for expanded clones.

>NA|TRBJ1-3|NA|TRBV28
CASSSDSGNTIYF
TGTGCCAGCAGTTCCGACTCTGGAAACACCATATATTTT
>NA|TRBJ2-1|TRBD2|TRBV9
CASSVVAGEGYEQFF
TGTGCCAGCAGCGTAGTAGCGGGGGAAGGATATGAGCAGTTCTTC
>NA|TRBJ1-4|NA|TRBV4-2
CASSQDYPGAGEKLFF
TGTGCCAGCAGCCAAGATTATCCGGGGGCCGGGGAAAAACTGTTTTTT
>NA|TRBJ2-2|TRBD1|TRBV27
CASRTRGTGELFF
TGTGCCAGCAGGACCAGGGGGACCGGGGAGCTGTTTTTT
>NA|TRBJ2-3|NA|TRBV5-4
CASRSGAGDTQYF
TGTGCCAGCCGTAGTGGGGCAGGGGATACGCAGTATTTT
>NA|TRBJ2-1|TRBD2|TRBV7-3
CASSLFLLADTSEQFF
TGTGCCAGCAGCTTATTTCTCCTAGCGGATACAAGTGAGCAGTTCTTC
>few|TRBJ1-2|TRBD1|TRBV7-3
CASSLKGPRDRGPVYCGYTF
TGTGCCAGCAGCTTAAAAGGACCCCGCGACAGGGGCCCCGTTTATTGTGGCTACACCTTC
>NA|TRBJ2-2|NA|TRBV19
CASSIEITGELFF
TGTGCCAGTAGTATAGAAATCACCGGGGAGCTGTTTTTT
>NA|TRBJ2-5|TRBD1|TRBV7-2
CASSRRQGQETQYF
TGTGCCAGCAGCCGACGACAGGGCCAAGAGACCCAGTACTTC
>once|TRBJ1-6|TRBD1|TRBV18
CASSLVVSGGDSPLHF
TGTGCCAGCTCGCTAGTGGTTTCAGGGGGCGACTCACCCCTCCACTTT
>NA|TRBJ2-2|NA|TRBV5-1
CASSRTDANTGELFF
TGCGCCAGCAGCCGGACGGACGCGAACACCGGGGAGCTGTTTTTT
>NA|TRBJ2-7|NA|TRBV6-5
CASTPSGFYEQYF
TGTGCCAGCACCCCCAGCGGATTCTACGAGCAGTACTTC
>NA|TRBJ1-5|NA|TRBV7-9
CASSKGDSNQPQHF
TGTGCCAGCAGTAAGGGGGATAGCAATCAGCCCCAGCATTTT
>few|TRBJ2-2|NA|TRBV9
CASSPSFGTGELFF
TGTGCCAGCAGCCCGAGTTTCGGCACCGGGGAGCTGTTTTTT
>NA|TRBJ2-2|NA|TRBV5-1
CASSLGGNTGELFF
TGCGCCAGCAGCTTGGGAGGGAACACCGGGGAGCTGTTTTTT
>NA|TRBJ1-3|NA|TRBV5-1
CASSLEWGSGNTIYF
TGCGCCAGCAGCTTAGAGTGGGGCTCTGGAAACACCATATATTTT
>few|TRBJ2-2|NA|TRBV7-9
CASSILDTGELFF
TGTGCCAGCAGCATACTAGACACCGGGGAGCTGTTTTTT
>few|TRBJ1-6|NA|TRBV5-1
CASTQTGDNSPLHF
TGCGCCAGCACTCAAACGGGGGATAATTCACCCCTCCACTTT
>NA|TRBJ1-4|TRBD1|TRBV29-1
CSAGTGNEKLFF
TGCAGCGCCGGGACAGGGAATGAAAAACTGTTTTTT
>NA|TRBJ2-5|TRBD2|TRBV30
CAWSGDRGGTQYF
TGTGCCTGGAGCGGGGATCGCGGGGGGACCCAGTACTTC
>NA|TRBJ1-4|TRBD1|TRBV2
CASRQGANEKLFF
TGTGCCAGCAGGCAGGGGGCTAATGAAAAACTGTTTTTT
>once|TRBJ1-5|TRBD1|TRBV5-3
CARSLRGRQPQHF
TGTGCCAGAAGCTTGAGGGGGCGTCAGCCCCAGCATTTT